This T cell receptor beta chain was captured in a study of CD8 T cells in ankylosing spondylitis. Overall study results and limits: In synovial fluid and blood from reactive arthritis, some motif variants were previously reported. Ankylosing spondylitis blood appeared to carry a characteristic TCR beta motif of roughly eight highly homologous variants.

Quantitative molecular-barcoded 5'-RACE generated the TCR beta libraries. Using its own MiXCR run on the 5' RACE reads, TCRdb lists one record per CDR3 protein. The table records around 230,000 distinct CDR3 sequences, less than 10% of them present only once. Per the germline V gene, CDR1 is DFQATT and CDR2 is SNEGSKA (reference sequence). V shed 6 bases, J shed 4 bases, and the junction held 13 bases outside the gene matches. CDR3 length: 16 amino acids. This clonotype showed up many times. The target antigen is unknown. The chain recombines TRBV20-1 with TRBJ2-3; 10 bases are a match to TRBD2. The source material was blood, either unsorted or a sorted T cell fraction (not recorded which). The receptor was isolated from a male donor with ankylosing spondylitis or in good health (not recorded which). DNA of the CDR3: TGCAGTGCCCCTCCCCGGCTAGCGGGGGACCCAGATACGCAGTATTTT. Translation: CSAPPRLAGDPDTQYF.